Described below is a single TCR beta chain sequence and its context. The CDR3 runs to 14 residues. CDR1 and CDR2 (germline): LNHDA, SQIVND (reference sequence). V lost 3 bases to trimming and J lost 3 bases, with 9 bases between them. Only in-frame clones appear in the TCRdb table, and some are missing; sequencing was by immunoSEQ multiplex PCR. This table has approximately 25,000 clones, roughly 80% appearing once. This sample stems from a study of OX40 agonist ivuxolimab in advanced cancers. The rearrangement links TRBV19 to TRBJ1-5; D call uncertain. This material consisted of CD4+ or CD8+ T cells sorted from blood, taken in a trial of the OX40 agonist ivuxolimab. This clonotype originated in an adult with an advanced solid tumor such as melanoma, head and neck, liver or kidney cancer. The CDR3 DNA is TGTGCCAGTAGTATCGCCCTGTCCAATCAGCCCCAGCATTTT. It yields the protein CASSIALSNQPQHF.